Listed below are T cell receptor beta chains from one sample, sequenced in a study of blood T cell repertoires in COVID-19. This table comes from immunoSEQ multiplex PCR, and its TCRdb copy is limited to in-frame clones, with some not included. This sample has 300,000 to 450,000 clones; about 85% occur once, and the top ten carry about 3.6%. Sequenced material: peripheral blood. Receptors originate from a woman younger than 30 with acute or convalescent COVID-19. CDR3s include the opening cysteine and the closing phenylalanine or tryptophan. The D gene is left open where the match is weak. Expanded clones get a size class; other rows say once, few or many, or leave the size out.

clone size,V gene,J gene,D gene,CDR3 protein,CDR3 DNA
.,TRBV28,TRBJ1-1,TRBD1,CASSLSQGIGEAFF,TGTGCCAGCAGTTTATCACAGGGGATCGGTGAAGCTTTCTTT
.,TRBV6-5,TRBJ1-6,.,CATGRAEESPLHF,TGTGCCACCGGGCGGGCAGAGGAGTCACCCCTCCACTTT
.,TRBV14,TRBJ2-1,TRBD2,CASSQDWAGGPGEQFF,TGTGCCAGCAGCCAAGATTGGGCGGGGGGGCCTGGTGAGCAGTTCTTC
.,TRBV10-3,TRBJ1-2,TRBD1,CAIRGETGHAGYTF,TGTGCCATCAGGGGAGAGACAGGGCATGCTGGCTACACCTTC
.,TRBV7-9,TRBJ2-2,.,CASNTGNSATGELFF,TGTGCCAGCAATACAGGCAATAGTGCCACCGGGGAGCTGTTTTTT
.,TRBV20-1,TRBJ1-4,.,CSASPPIDSPNEKLFF,TGCAGTGCTAGTCCCCCTATTGACAGTCCGAATGAAAAACTGTTTTTT
.,TRBV4-2,TRBJ2-3,TRBD2,CASSQEMVAGGTDTQYF,TGTGCCAGCAGCCAAGAGATGGTAGCGGGGGGCACAGATACGCAGTATTTT
.,TRBV27,TRBJ1-6,.,CASSSSGVSSPLHF,TGTGCCAGCAGCTCATCAGGGGTTTCATCACCCCTCCACTTT
.,TRBV6-5,TRBJ2-1,.,CATRSSSYNEQFF,TGTGCCACCCGGTCTAGCTCCTACAATGAGCAGTTCTTC
few,TRBV27,TRBJ1-5,TRBD1,CASSLSRGQGNQPQHF,TGTGCCAGCAGTTTATCACGGGGACAGGGCAATCAGCCCCAGCATTTT
.,TRBV30,TRBJ2-3,TRBD2,CAWSGLAGTDTQYF,TGTGCCTGGAGTGGGCTAGCGGGAACAGATACGCAGTATTTT
.,TRBV11-3,TRBJ2-3,TRBD2,CASSLDLGTSQTDTQYF,TGTGCCAGCAGCTTAGACCTCGGGACTAGTCAGACAGATACGCAGTATTTT
.,TRBV25-1,TRBJ2-2,TRBD1,CASKQTGKTGELFF,TGTGCCAGCAAACAGACAGGGAAAACCGGGGAGCTGTTTTTT
.,TRBV5-8,TRBJ1-3,.,CASSLGGEPGNTIYF,TGTGCCAGCAGCTTGGGGGGCGAACCTGGAAACACCATATATTTT
.,TRBV3-1/TRBV3-2,TRBJ1-2,.,CASSQEWANNYGYTF,TGTGCCAGCAGCCAAGAGTGGGCGAATAACTATGGCTACACCTTC
.,TRBV2,TRBJ2-7,.,CASSEQASFSYEQYF,TGTGCCAGCAGTGAACAGGCTAGCTTTTCCTACGAGCAGTACTTC
.,TRBV7-2,TRBJ2-3,TRBD2,CASTLGGGTADTQYF,TGTGCCAGCACTCTTGGGGGGGGGACGGCAGATACGCAGTATTTT
.,TRBV7-3,TRBJ2-3,.,CASSLRAESTDTQYF,TGTGCCAGCAGCTTACGAGCGGAAAGCACAGATACGCAGTATTTT
.,TRBV5-4,TRBJ2-1,.,CASSTLAGSSYNEQFF,TGTGCCAGCAGTACCCTAGCAGGTAGCTCCTACAATGAGCAGTTCTTC
.,TRBV30,TRBJ1-2,TRBD1,CAWSPGQGVYGYTF,TGTGCCTGGAGTCCGGGACAGGGGGTCTATGGCTACACCTTC
few,TRBV27,TRBJ1-2,TRBD1,CASSPRQGRNYGYTF,TGTGCCAGCAGTCCACGACAGGGGCGCAACTATGGCTACACCTTC
.,TRBV2,TRBJ2-7,TRBD1,CASSETGVGSYEQYF,TGTGCCAGCAGTGAGACAGGGGTTGGATCCTACGAGCAGTACTTC
once,TRBV27,TRBJ1-2,TRBD1,CASRRAGQGTGGYTF,TGTGCCAGCAGGAGAGCGGGACAGGGGACGGGGGGCTACACCTTC
.,TRBV28,TRBJ1-1,.,CASSYDNTEAFF,TGTGCCAGCAGCTACGATAACACTGAAGCTTTCTTT
few,TRBV5-4,TRBJ2-1,TRBD2,CASSSGTSGYNEQFF,TGTGCCAGCAGCTCCGGGACTAGCGGCTACAATGAGCAGTTCTTC
few,TRBV5-4,TRBJ1-1,.,CASSLAGGLDTEAFF,TGTGCCAGCAGCTTGGCGGGAGGGTTGGACACTGAAGCTTTCTTT
.,TRBV9,TRBJ2-2,TRBD1,CASSVRPGTGANTGELFF,TGTGCCAGCAGCGTCCGACCCGGGACAGGGGCGAACACCGGGGAGCTGTTTTTT
.,TRBV11-2,TRBJ1-3,.,CASSPTQGGGNTIYF,TGTGCCAGCAGCCCTACTCAGGGAGGAGGAAACACCATATATTTT
.,TRBV18,TRBJ1-3,.,CASSPNRETRGNTIYF,TGTGCCAGCTCACCTAACAGGGAAACTCGAGGAAACACCATATATTTT
.,TRBV3-1/TRBV3-2,TRBJ2-7,.,CASSQQLTYEQYF,TGTGCCAGCAGCCAACAGTTGACCTACGAGCAGTACTTC
.,TRBV18,TRBJ2-2,.,CASSPPITINTGELFF,TGTGCCAGCTCACCACCGATTACAATTAACACCGGGGAGCTGTTTTTT
.,TRBV19,TRBJ1-5,.,CASRIGRARRLNQPQHF,TGTGCCAGTAGAATAGGCAGGGCTAGACGGCTCAATCAGCCCCAGCATTTT
.,TRBV20-1,TRBJ1-1,.,CSATYTKAFF,TGCAGTGCTACCTACACTAAAGCTTTCTTT
.,TRBV5-1,TRBJ1-1,.,CASSFHFRYGNTEAFF,TGCGCCAGCAGCTTTCACTTCCGGTATGGGAACACTGAAGCTTTCTTT
.,TRBV29-1,TRBJ1-4,.,CSVAEGIANEKLFF,TGCAGCGTTGCGGAGGGGATTGCTAATGAAAAACTGTTTTTT
few,TRBV19,TRBJ2-7,.,CATRPRTDSYEQYF,TGTGCCACCCGACCCCGGACTGACTCCTACGAGCAGTACTTC
.,TRBV2,TRBJ2-3,TRBD2,CASTPLADWRADTQYF,TGTGCCAGCACGCCTCTAGCGGACTGGAGGGCAGATACGCAGTATTTT
.,TRBV6-5,TRBJ2-1,TRBD1,CASSRDRGVNEQFF,TGTGCCAGTAGCCGGGACAGGGGGGTAAATGAGCAGTTCTTC
.,TRBV5-1,TRBJ2-2,TRBD2,CASSRDYNTGELFF,TGCGCCAGCAGCCGGGACTATAACACCGGGGAGCTGTTTTTT
.,TRBV7-3,TRBJ2-1,TRBD2,CASSLTGLAGSYNEQFF,TGTGCCAGCAGCTTAACAGGCCTAGCGGGCTCCTACAATGAGCAGTTCTTC
.,TRBV29-1,TRBJ2-7,.,CSVRVPGAYEQYF,TGCAGCGTTAGGGTGCCGGGGGCCTACGAGCAGTACTTC
.,TRBV4-2,TRBJ2-1,TRBD1,CASSFGQGDNEQFF,TGTGCCAGCAGTTTCGGACAGGGCGACAATGAGCAGTTCTTC